The 9 T cell receptor beta chains in this list originate from one sample, sequenced in a study of cytomegalovirus exposure and HLA in healthy donors. Primers included in the PCR were 60 Vbeta and 13 Jbeta primers. Clones were read by immunoSEQ multiplex PCR, and TCRdb kept only the in-frame ones, dropping some. Found here are about 210,000 clones, around 79% of them singletons; the top ten hold roughly 1.9%. The sequencing sample was made of PBMCs. The origin of the receptors is a male donor in good health and CMV-seronegative.

To note about this clone: Relative to the germline gene, one junction end is altered; a read error may explain this. V usage is TRBV7-9 and J usage is TRBJ2-7, with 9 nucleotides matching TRBD1. CDR3 length equals 15 residues. Germline V gene lookup returns CDR1 SEHNR and CDR2 FQNEAQ (reference sequence). CDR3 in DNA: TGTTCCAGCAGAAACGACGGGACAGGGAGCTACGAGCAGTACTTC. It yields the protein CSSRNDGTGSYEQYF. Combining the CDR3 with reference TRBV7-9 and TRBJ2-7 gives the whole variable domain DTGVSQNPRHKITKRGQNVTFRCDPISEHNRLYWYRQTLGQGPEFLTYFQNEAQLEKSRLLSDRFSAERPKGSFSTLEIQRTEQGDSAMYLCSSRNDGTGSYEQYFGPGTRLTVT.

The chain couples TRBV23-1 to TRBJ2-7; 9 nucleotides align to TRBD1. TRBV23-1 is identified as an open reading frame with a role that is uncertain. This CDR3 contains 13 residues. V lost 4 bases to trimming and J lost 3 bases; unmatched junction nucleotides: 1. CDR3 region: CASSPTGGYEQYF. The CDR3 DNA reads as TGCGCCAGCAGTCCGACAGGGGGCTACGAGCAGTACTTC.

This chain uses TRBV11-2 with TRBJ1-1; no clear D gene. V was clipped by 7 bases and J by 5 bases, with 14 bases between them. The CDR3 covers 13 residues. CDR1 SGHAT and CDR2 FQNNGV come from the germline V gene. In DNA form, the CDR3 reads TGTGCCAGCATGCTGAGCTCGGGGACTGAAGCTTTCTTT. It is translated as CASMLSSGTEAFF.

The V call is TRBV9, the J call TRBJ2-1; D ambiguous. Trimming stripped 0 bases from V and 7 bases from J, with 11 bases between. The CDR3 totals 14 residues. Germline values: CDR1 SGDLS, CDR2 YYNGEE. The CDR3 coding sequence is TGTGCCAGCAGCGTAGGGGCCTCTGGAAATGAGCAGTTCTTC. Amino acid sequence: CASSVGASGNEQFF.

This clone is a singleton in its sample. This chain connects TRBV29-1 to TRBJ1-1, with TRBD1 identical over 12 bases. Germline V lookup: CDR1 SQVTM, CDR2 ANQGSEA. V shed 8 bases, J shed 6 bases, and the junction held 16 bases outside the gene matches. CDR3 length equals 16 residues. CDR3 sequence (DNA): TGCAGCCTCGACCCGGGACAGGGGGCGTTGGTGGCTGAAGCTTTCTTT. Its translation is CSLDPGQGALVAEAFF.

This chain connects TRBV4-1 to TRBJ1-6; a weak D match, TRBD1 (5 bases). The CDR3 is 13 residues long. The V end was cut by 6 bases, the J end by 14 bases, with 17 bases between. Per the germline V gene, CDR1 is MGHRA and CDR2 is YSYEKL. The CDR3 nucleotides read TGCGCCAGCAGGGGGTTGCAGGGAAGGACCCTCCACTTT. Translation: CASRGLQGRTLHF.

The chain recombines TRBV7-9 with TRBJ2-5; no clear D. The V end was cut by 1 base, the J end by 5 bases, with 11 bases between. The germline gives CDR1 SEHNR, CDR2 FQNEAQ (reference sequence). The CDR3 is 14 amino acids. CDR3 residues: CASSLGVPGETQYF. CDR3 nucleotides: TGTGCCAGCAGCTTAGGGGTCCCCGGGGAGACCCAGTACTTC.

V and J are TRBV6-5 and TRBJ1-2; D unresolved. The V gene's germline CDR1 is MNHEY and CDR2 SVGAGI. The V gene lost 5 bases and the J gene lost 2 bases, with 15 bases spanning the gap. CDR3 length equals 15 residues. CDR3 DNA: TGTGCCAGCAGTAGCAGCGGGCAGGCGAACTATGGCTACACCTTC. It encodes CASSSSGQANYGYTF.

V is TRBV5-6 and J is TRBJ1-2, with 9 bases fitting TRBD1. V dropped 4 bases and J dropped 6; count of bases not matched to a gene: 7. The length of the CDR3 is 14 residues. Germline V lookup: CDR1 SGHDT, CDR2 YYEEEE. CDR3 DNA: TGTGCCAGCAGCACGGGACAGGGTACGCATGGCTACACCTTC. Amino acid sequence: CASSTGQGTHGYTF.